The 21 T cell receptor beta chains reported below all come from one sample, sequenced in a study of tumor-infiltrating lymphocytes in primary liver carcinoma. With a constant-region primer, TCR beta cDNA was made from approximately 510 ng of total RNA. Generation of the TCR beta libraries relied on three nested multiplex PCR rounds using slightly modified ARM-PCR. The first two PCR rounds used TRBV1-TRBV30 primers with a Cbeta primer, around 10 cycles each. TCRdb re-called the multiplex PCR reads with MiXCR, one entry per CDR3 protein. The table has nearly 50,000 distinct CDR3 sequences, around three quarters seen once; the top ten hold roughly a quarter. Taking about 19-31 mg of unsorted bulk tissue, the authors co-extracted RNA and DNA. Material for sequencing was liver tumor tissue from sampling region 3. The subset was: tumor region T3, left-lateral pole. These receptors were obtained from a man in his forties with primary liver carcinoma and hepatitis B virus infection.

As to this clonotype: Mismatch with germline at one junction end may stem from a read error. V usage is TRBV6-5 and J usage is TRBJ2-5; no firm D call. The germline V gene has CDR1 MNHEY and CDR2 SVGAGI. The CDR3 sequence is 15 residues long. In DNA, the CDR3 is TGTGCCAGAAGTTACGGGTGGAGTTCCTCAGAGACCCAGTACTTC. Protein product: CARSYGWSSSETQYF.

About this clonotype: The junction departs from the called germline gene at one end, perhaps through a read error. The chain combines TRBV6-5 with TRBJ1-1; D is ambiguous. This CDR3 is 14 amino acids long. Germline V gene lookup returns CDR1 MNHEY and CDR2 SVGAGI. DNA for the CDR3: TGTGTCAGCAGGCCTGTAGAGCGCGGAACTGAAGCTTCCTTC. Translated: CVSRPVERGTEASF.

The rearrangement joins TRBV7-2 to TRBJ2-2; unclear D gene. The CDR3 contains 14 residues. Looked up from germline, CDR1 is SGHTA and CDR2 is FQGNSA. Trimming stripped 3 bases from V and 3 bases from J, with 8 bases between. CDR3 in amino acids: CASSFSTYTGELFF. CDR3 DNA: TGTGCCAGCAGCTTTAGTACTTACACCGGGGAGCTGTTTTTT.

The chain carries TRBV20-1 and TRBJ2-1; 8 bases agree with TRBD2. This CDR3 has 15 residues. The junction had 15 bases not matched to a gene; V was cut back by 6 bases and J by 8 bases. Germline CDR1 is DFQATT and CDR2 is SNEGSKA (reference sequence). CDR3 nucleotide sequence: TGCAGTGCCGCCTCGGGGGGGGAAGGTCGCGATGAGCAGTTCTTC. Translated: CSAASGGEGRDEQFF.

This chain uses TRBV5-5 with TRBJ2-7; possible D gene TRBD2, 5 bases. CDR1 is SGHKS, CDR2 YYEKEE, per germline (reference sequence). The CDR3 totals 13 residues. With 0 bases removed from V and 10 bases from J, the gap between germline ends came to 14 bases. CDR3 DNA: TGTGCCAGCAGCTTGGATCCGGGGTCGGCCCAGTACTTC. Encoded protein: CASSLDPGSAQYF.

The chain is built from TRBV20-1 and TRBJ2-7; D is undetermined. CDR1 is DFQATT, CDR2 SNEGSKA, per germline (reference sequence). V was clipped by 3 bases and J by 0 bases, with 6 bases between them. CDR3 length: 12 amino acids. For the CDR3, the DNA is TGCAGTGCTAGCGGGCCCTCCTACGAGCAGTACTTC. Amino acid sequence: CSASGPSYEQYF.

This clonotype was counted ten times or more. V gene TRBV12-3 or TRBV12-4 combines with J gene TRBJ2-1; TRBD1 matches 9 bases. J was trimmed by 5 bases and V by 7 bases; bases with no gene match: 9. The CDR3 is made up of 15 amino acids. DNA for the CDR3: TGTGCCAGCAACCAGGGACAGGGACCACACAATGAGCAGTTCTTC. It codes for CASNQGQGPHNEQFF.

About this clonotype itself: A read error may account for a junction end that differs from germline. The chain carries TRBV6-1 and TRBJ2-1; 8 positions match TRBD2. The germline V gene has CDR1 MNHNS and CDR2 SASEGT. There are 16 residues in the CDR3. This CDR3 is CASSALSTGGGDEHFF. CDR3 sequence (DNA): TGTGCCAGCAGTGCCCTCTCGACCGGGGGGGGCGATGAGCATTTCTTC.

The V gene is TRBV2, the J gene TRBJ2-7; TRBD1 aligns across 11 bases. J gave up 1 base and V 8 bases, and 4 bases lay outside the gene matches. This CDR3 has 14 amino acids. Germline CDR1 and CDR2: SNHLY and FYNNEI. The CDR3 region is CASGQGAMSYEQYF. The CDR3 DNA reads as TGTGCCAGCGGACAGGGGGCGATGTCCTACGAGCAGTACTTC.

This clonotype occurred many times. The chain recombines TRBV30 with TRBJ2-2, with D maybe TRBD2 (5 bases). The V gene lost 8 bases and the J gene lost 0 bases, with 10 bases spanning the gap. Germline-derived CDR1 and CDR2 are GTSNPN and SVGIG (reference sequence). This CDR3 comprises 13 residues. The CDR3 region is CAGVSANTGELFF. CDR3 nucleotide sequence: TGTGCCGGGGTTAGCGCGAACACCGGGGAGCTGTTTTTT.

This clonotype was counted at least ten times. The genes are TRBV5-1 and TRBJ2-5; D call uncertain. The V and J ends lost 5 bases and 1 base respectively, with 9 bases between them. The V gene's germline CDR1 is SGHRS and CDR2 YFSETQ. This CDR3 is 13 amino acids long. The CDR3 DNA sequence: TGCGCCAGCAGAAAAGACGGCCAAGAGACCCAGTACTTC. Translated, it gives CASRKDGQETQYF.

The V gene is TRBV4-1, the J gene TRBJ2-7; TRBD1 might be the D (6 bases). The CDR3 is 14 amino acids. Germline V gives CDR1 MGHRA, CDR2 YSYEKL. V dropped 0 bases and J dropped 7 bases, with 13 bases sitting between them. CDR3: CASSQETGASEQYF. DNA of the CDR3: TGCGCCAGCAGCCAAGAGACAGGAGCGAGTGAGCAGTACTTC.

This clonotype was recorded a few times. This may be a read error: a much more frequent sequence differs by one nucleotide. V is TRBV24-1 and J is TRBJ2-2, with D perhaps TRBD2 (5 bases). Trimming shortened V by 4 bases and J by 7 bases, and 21 bases separated the two germline ends. From germline, CDR1 is KGHDR and CDR2 SFDVKD. The length of the CDR3 is 17 residues. DNA of the CDR3: TGTGCCACCAGTGACCGAACTAGAGGGAGTTCGAGCGGGGAGCTGTTTTTT. This codes for CATSDRTRGSSSGELFF.

About this clonotype: The conserved closing phenylalanine or tryptophan is absent in this CDR3, likely reflecting a read error. The rearrangement links TRBV13 to TRBJ2-3; D possibly corresponds to TRBD1 (7 bases). V lost 4 bases, J lost 8 bases, and 19 bases lay in between. The CDR3 has 15 amino acids. Germline V CDR1 and CDR2: PRHDT, FYEKMQ (reference sequence). The DNA of the CDR3 is TGTGCCAGCAGCTCGGGACAGAAGTACGGGGGTACGCAGTATTTA. This translates into CASSSGQKYGGTQYL.

As to this clonotype: The CDR3 end shows no conserved phenylalanine or tryptophan, and so a read error is likely. The chain links TRBV11-2 to TRBJ1-1; unclear D gene. Germline V gene lookup returns CDR1 SGHAT and CDR2 FQNNGV. Trimming stripped 5 bases from V and 5 bases from J, with 15 bases between. The CDR3 extends over 14 amino acids. The CDR3 nucleotides read TGTGCCAGCAGCACAGTCGGTTCTGTAACTGAAGCTTTCTCT. Its protein is CASSTVGSVTEAFS.

As to this clonotype: One end of the junction varies from germline; a read error may be responsible. The chain carries TRBV29-1 and TRBJ1-1; D not resolved. Germline values: CDR1 SQVTM, CDR2 ANQGSEA. CDR3 length equals 12 residues. The CDR3 bases are TGCGGCGTTGAAGGCATGAGCACTGAAGCTTTCTTT. Protein: CGVEGMSTEAFF.

Regarding this clonotype: An end of the junction differs from the germline gene, which may be a read error. The chain carries TRBV6-1 and TRBJ1-5, with D perhaps matching TRBD1 (5 bases). The CDR3 covers 15 residues. Germline assignment: CDR1 MNHNS and CDR2 SASEGT. The CDR3 nucleotides are TGTGCCTGCAGTGAACGGGGCCTTGGCAATCAGCCCCAACATTTT. It yields the protein CACSERGLGNQPQHF.

The chain carries TRBV5-6 and TRBJ2-7; D unresolved. V shed 0 bases and J shed 10 bases, with 17 bases lying between them. The CDR3 has 14 residues. Germline-derived CDR1 and CDR2 are SGHDT and YYEEEE. CDR3 region: CASSLGPQRSEQYF. DNA for the CDR3: TGTGCCAGCAGCTTGGGTCCCCAGAGGAGCGAACAGTACTTC.

The genes are TRBV11-2 and TRBJ2-7, with D perhaps given as TRBD1 or TRBD2 (5 bases each). Germline lookup yields CDR1 SGHAT and CDR2 FQNNGV. The CDR3 is made up of 17 amino acids. V was trimmed by 5 bases and J by 3 bases, leaving 23 bases between them. The CDR3 is CASSIDPLGRGSYEQYF. The DNA for the CDR3 is TGTGCCAGCAGCATCGATCCGCTGGGACGGGGAAGCTACGAGCAGTACTTC.

This clonotype showed up many times. The genes are TRBV11-3 and TRBJ2-1, with 8 positions matching TRBD2. The CDR3 runs 14 residues. Trimming removed 3 bases from V and 9 bases from J; junction bases left unmatched: 7. In germline, CDR1 is SGHNT, CDR2 YENEEA. CDR3 DNA: TGTGCCAGCAGCTTTTCCGGGACTAGTACTGAGCAGTTCTTC. It codes for CASSFSGTSTEQFF.

The V and J genes are TRBV29-1 and TRBJ2-1, with D tentatively TRBD1 (5 bases). This CDR3 comprises 11 residues. Germline-derived CDR1 and CDR2 are SQVTM and ANQGSEA. CDR3 in amino acids: CSVDKGNEQFF. The DNA of the CDR3 is TGCAGTGTCGATAAGGGGAATGAGCAGTTCTTC.